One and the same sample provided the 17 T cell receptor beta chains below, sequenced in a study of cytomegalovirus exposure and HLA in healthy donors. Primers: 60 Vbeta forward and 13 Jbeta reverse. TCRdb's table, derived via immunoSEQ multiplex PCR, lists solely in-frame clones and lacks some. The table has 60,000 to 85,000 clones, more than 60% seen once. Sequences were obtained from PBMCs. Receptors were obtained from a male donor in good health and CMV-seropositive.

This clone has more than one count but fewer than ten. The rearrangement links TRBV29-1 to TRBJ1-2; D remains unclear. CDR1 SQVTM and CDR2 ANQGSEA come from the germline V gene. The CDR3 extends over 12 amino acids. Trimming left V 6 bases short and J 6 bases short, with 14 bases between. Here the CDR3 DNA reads TGCAGCGTCCCAGGCCTGGCACATGGCTACACCTTC. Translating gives CSVPGLAHGYTF.

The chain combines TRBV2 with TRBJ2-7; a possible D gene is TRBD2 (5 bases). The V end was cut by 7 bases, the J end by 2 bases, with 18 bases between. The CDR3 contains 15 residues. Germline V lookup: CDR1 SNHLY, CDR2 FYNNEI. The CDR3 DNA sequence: TGTGCCAGCAAGTTTCTGGAGGATAGCACCTACGAGCAGTACTTC. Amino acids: CASKFLEDSTYEQYF. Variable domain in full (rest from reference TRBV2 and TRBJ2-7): EPEVTQTPSHQVTQMGQEVILRCVPISNHLYFYWYRQILGQKVEFLVSFYNNEISEKSEIFDDQFSVERPDGSNFTLKIRSTKLEDSAMYFCASKFLEDSTYEQYFGPGTRLTVT.

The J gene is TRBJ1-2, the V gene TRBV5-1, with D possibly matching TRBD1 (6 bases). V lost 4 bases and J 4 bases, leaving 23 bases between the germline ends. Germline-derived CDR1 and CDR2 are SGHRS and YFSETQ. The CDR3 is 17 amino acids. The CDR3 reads CASSPLRDTGFSYGYTF. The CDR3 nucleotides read TGCGCCAGCAGCCCCCTGAGGGACACGGGATTTAGCTATGGCTACACCTTC. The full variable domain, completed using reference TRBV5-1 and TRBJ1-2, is KAGVTQTPRYLIKTRGQQVTLSCSPISGHRSVSWYQQTPGQGLQFLFEYFSETQRNKGNFPGRFSGRQFSNSRSEMNVSTLELGDSALYLCASSPLRDTGFSYGYTFGSGTRLTVV.

The CDR3 reads CASSPSSGGAAETQYF. The CDR3 nucleotides are TGTGCCAGCAGCCCCTCGAGCGGGGGGGCCGCGGAGACCCAGTACTTC. This rearrangement joins TRBV9 to TRBJ2-5; the match to TRBD2 covers 10 bases. This CDR3 has 16 amino acids. V shed 4 bases, J shed 5 bases, and the junction held 11 bases outside the gene matches. Germline assignment: CDR1 SGDLS and CDR2 YYNGEE.

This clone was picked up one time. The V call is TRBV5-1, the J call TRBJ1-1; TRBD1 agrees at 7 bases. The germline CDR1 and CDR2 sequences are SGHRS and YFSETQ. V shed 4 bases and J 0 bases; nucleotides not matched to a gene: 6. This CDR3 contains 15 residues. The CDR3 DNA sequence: TGCGCCAGCAGCCCCGGACAGGATTTGAACACTGAAGCTTTCTTT. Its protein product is CASSPGQDLNTEAFF.

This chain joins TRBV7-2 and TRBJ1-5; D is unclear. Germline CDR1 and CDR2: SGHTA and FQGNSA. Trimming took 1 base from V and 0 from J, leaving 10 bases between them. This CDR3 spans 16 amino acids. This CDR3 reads CASSLDVSYSNQPQHF. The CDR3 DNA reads TGTGCCAGCAGCTTAGATGTGAGCTATAGCAATCAGCCCCAGCATTTT.

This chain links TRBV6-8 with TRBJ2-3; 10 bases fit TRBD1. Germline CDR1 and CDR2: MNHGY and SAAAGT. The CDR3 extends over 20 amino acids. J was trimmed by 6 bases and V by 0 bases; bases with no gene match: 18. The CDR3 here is CASSYSHLEGGQGNRDTQYF. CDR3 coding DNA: TGTGCCAGCAGTTACTCGCATTTAGAAGGGGGACAGGGGAATCGGGATACGCAGTATTTT.

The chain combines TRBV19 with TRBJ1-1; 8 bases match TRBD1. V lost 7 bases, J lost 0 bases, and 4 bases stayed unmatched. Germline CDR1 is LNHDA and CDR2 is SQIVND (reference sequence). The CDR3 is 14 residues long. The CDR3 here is CASTRTGMNTEAFF. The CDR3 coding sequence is TGTGCCAGTACCAGGACAGGGATGAACACTGAAGCTTTCTTT.

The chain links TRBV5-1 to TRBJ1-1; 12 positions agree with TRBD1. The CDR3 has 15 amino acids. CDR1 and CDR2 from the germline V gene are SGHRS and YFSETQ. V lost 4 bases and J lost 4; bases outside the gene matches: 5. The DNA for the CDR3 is TGCGCCAGCAGCAAGGGACAGGGGGCTGGCACTGAAGCTTTCTTT. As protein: CASSKGQGAGTEAFF. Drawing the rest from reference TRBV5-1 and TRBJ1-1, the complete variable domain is KAGVTQTPRYLIKTRGQQVTLSCSPISGHRSVSWYQQTPGQGLQFLFEYFSETQRNKGNFPGRFSGRQFSNSRSEMNVSTLELGDSALYLCASSKGQGAGTEAFFGQGTRLTVV.

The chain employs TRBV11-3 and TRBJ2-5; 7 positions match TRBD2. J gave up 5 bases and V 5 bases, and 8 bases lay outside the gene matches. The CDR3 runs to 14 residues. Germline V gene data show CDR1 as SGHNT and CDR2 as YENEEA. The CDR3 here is CASSPGRDYETQYF. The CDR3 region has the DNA TGTGCCAGCAGCCCCGGCAGGGACTACGAGACCCAGTACTTC.

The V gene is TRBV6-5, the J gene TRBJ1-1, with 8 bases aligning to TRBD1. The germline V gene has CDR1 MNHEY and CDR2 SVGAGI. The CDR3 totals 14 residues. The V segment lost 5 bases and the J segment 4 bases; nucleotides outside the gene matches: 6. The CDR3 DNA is TGTGCCAGCAGTCCAGACAGGGGTGGCACTGAAGCTTTCTTT. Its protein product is CASSPDRGGTEAFF.

DNA of the CDR3: TGCGCCAGCAGCTTGGGACTAGCGGGAGGGACTACCTACGAGCAGTACTTC. Translating it yields CASSLGLAGGTTYEQYF. This sequence joins TRBV5-1 and TRBJ2-5, with 14 bases fitting TRBD2. The DNA end favors TRBJ2-7, so the J call may be wrong. The CDR3 loop spans 17 amino acids. Looked up from germline, CDR1 is SGHRS and CDR2 is YFSETQ.

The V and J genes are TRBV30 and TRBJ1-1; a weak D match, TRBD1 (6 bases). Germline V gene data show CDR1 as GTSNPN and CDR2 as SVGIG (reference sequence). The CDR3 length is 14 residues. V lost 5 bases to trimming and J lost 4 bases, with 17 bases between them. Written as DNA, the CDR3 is TGTGCCTGGGCCAGGGGCCCGGCAGGCACTGAAGCTTTCTTT. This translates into CAWARGPAGTEAFF.

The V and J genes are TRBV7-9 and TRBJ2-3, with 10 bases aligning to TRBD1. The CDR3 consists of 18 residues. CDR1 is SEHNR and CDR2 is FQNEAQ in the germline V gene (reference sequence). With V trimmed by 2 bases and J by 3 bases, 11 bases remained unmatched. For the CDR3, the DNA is TGTGCCAGCAGCTTACGGGCCCGCGACAGGGGGCGGACAGATACGCAGTATTTT. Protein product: CASSLRARDRGRTDTQYF.

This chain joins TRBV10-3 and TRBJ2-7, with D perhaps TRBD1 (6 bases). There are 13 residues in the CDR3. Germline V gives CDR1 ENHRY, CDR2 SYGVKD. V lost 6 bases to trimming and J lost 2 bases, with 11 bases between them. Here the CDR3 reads CAIRAGEPYEQYF. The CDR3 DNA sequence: TGTGCCATCAGGGCAGGGGAACCCTACGAGCAGTACTTC.

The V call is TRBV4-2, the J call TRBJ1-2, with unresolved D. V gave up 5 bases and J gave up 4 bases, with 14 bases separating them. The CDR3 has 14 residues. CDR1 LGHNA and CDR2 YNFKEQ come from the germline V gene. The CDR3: CASSAGEVSYGYTF. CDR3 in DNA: TGTGCCAGCAGCGCCGGGGAGGTGAGCTATGGCTACACCTTC.

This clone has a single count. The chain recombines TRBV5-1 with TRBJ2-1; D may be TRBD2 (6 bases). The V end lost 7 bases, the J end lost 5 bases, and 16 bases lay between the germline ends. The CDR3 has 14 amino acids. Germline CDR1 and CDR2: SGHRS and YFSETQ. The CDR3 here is CASGKPTGDNEQFF. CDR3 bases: TGCGCCAGCGGGAAGCCTACGGGGGACAATGAGCAGTTCTTC.